Described below is a single T cell receptor beta chain sequence and its context. Its target is unknown. The data are from a study of T cell responses to AZD1222 COVID-19 vaccine. The length of the CDR3 is 12 residues. Trimming shortened V by 6 bases and J by 5 bases, and 11 bases separated the two germline ends. The germline V gene encodes CDR1 KGHSH and CDR2 LQKENI. Study-wide results and limits: Clonal diversity may have been underestimated in mostly white British donors. Spike-specific TCR breadth and depth grew following two AZD1222 doses. The study reported that nearly half of spike-specific TCRs target unmutated variant regions. With dominance at 160-218 and 743-854, vaccine-associated CD4 TCRs spanned spike.

TCRdb's copy holds only in-frame clones and misses some; the assay was immunoSEQ multiplex PCR. The sample gives 90,000 to 120,000 clones, over 80% of which show up once; approximately 8.9% is in the top ten. Sequencing used peripheral blood, obtained 28 days after the second AZD1222 dose. The receptor comes from an adult who received the AZD1222 COVID-19 vaccine. The chain is built from TRBV18 and TRBJ2-7; no definite D call. The CDR3: CASSTVSNEQYF. The CDR3 DNA follows: TGTGCCAGCTCCACGGTATCCAACGAGCAGTACTTC.